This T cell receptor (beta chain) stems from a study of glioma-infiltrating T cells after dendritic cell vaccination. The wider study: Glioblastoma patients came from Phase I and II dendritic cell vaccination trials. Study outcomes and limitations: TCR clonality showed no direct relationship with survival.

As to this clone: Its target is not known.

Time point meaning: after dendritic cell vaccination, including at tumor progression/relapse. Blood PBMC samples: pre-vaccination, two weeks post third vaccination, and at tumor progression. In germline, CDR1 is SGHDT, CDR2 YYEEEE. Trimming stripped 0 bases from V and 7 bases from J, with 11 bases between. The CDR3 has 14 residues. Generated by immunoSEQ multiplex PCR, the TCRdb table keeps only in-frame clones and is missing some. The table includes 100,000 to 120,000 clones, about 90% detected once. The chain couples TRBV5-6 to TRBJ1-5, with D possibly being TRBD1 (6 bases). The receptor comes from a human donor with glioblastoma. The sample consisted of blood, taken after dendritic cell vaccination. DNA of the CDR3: TGTGCCAGCAGCTTGGCAGGGGTTGGCCAGCCCCAGCATTTT. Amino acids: CASSLAGVGQPQHF.